These 20 T cell receptor beta chains share one sample of origin, sequenced in a study of post-analysis software for immune sequencing data. Study-level results: In patients, about 5 TRBV segments were more frequent than in controls, with TRBV5-6, TRBV5-1 and TRBV20-1 among them.

No antigen is known for these receptors. TCR beta cDNA libraries had unique molecular identifiers. TCRdb itself ran the PCR reads through MiXCR, one entry per CDR3 protein. There are hundreds of thousands of distinct CDR3 sequences in the sample; approximately 53% occur only once, and approximately 4.4% lies in the top ten. What was sequenced was blood. The origin of the receptors is a girl under 18 with multiple sclerosis.

V and J are TRBV25-1 and TRBJ2-1, with D hard to call. The CDR3 spans 17 residues. Trimming left V 1 base short and J 0 bases short, with 13 bases between. CDR1 and CDR2 (germline): MGHDK, SYGVNS. The CDR3 is CASSELGKRSSYNEQFF. The CDR3 nucleotides are TGTGCCAGCAGTGAATTGGGAAAAAGAAGCTCCTACAATGAGCAGTTCTTC.

The chain is built from TRBV9 and TRBJ2-1, with D possibly matching TRBD1 (5 bases). V lost 0 bases and J lost 4, with 11 bases in between. CDR3 length: 15 residues. Looked up from germline, CDR1 is SGDLS and CDR2 is YYNGEE. The CDR3 protein is CASSVGQPTYNEQFF. The CDR3 DNA follows: TGTGCCAGCAGCGTAGGACAGCCTACGTACAATGAGCAGTTCTTC.

The J gene is TRBJ1-1, the V gene TRBV27, with D maybe TRBD1 (5 bases). Trimming pared 6 bases from V and 1 base from J, leaving 15 bases between. The CDR3 extends over 15 amino acids. Germline V gives CDR1 MNHEY, CDR2 SMNVEV (reference sequence). This CDR3 is CASSTLEGPNTEAFF. For the CDR3, the DNA is TGTGCCAGCAGCACGCTTGAGGGGCCGAACACTGAAGCTTTCTTT.

This clonotype was counted only a few times. The chain recombines TRBV6-5 with TRBJ1-2, with 9 bases matching TRBD1. CDR1 MNHEY and CDR2 SVGAGI come from the germline V gene. The CDR3 consists of 14 residues. V shed 7 bases, J shed 6 bases, and the junction held 9 bases outside the gene matches. For the CDR3, the DNA is TGTGCCAGCACCCGGGACAGGGATGCGGATGGCTACACCTTC. Amino acid sequence: CASTRDRDADGYTF.

The chain uses TRBV2 and TRBJ1-5, with D unclear. This CDR3 spans 14 amino acids. V was shortened by 5 bases and J by 5 bases, with 13 bases between the two germline ends. CDR1 and CDR2 from the germline V gene are SNHLY and FYNNEI. CDR3 in amino acids: CASSRIGLDQPQHF. The CDR3 DNA reads TGTGCCAGCAGTAGGATAGGGCTGGATCAGCCCCAGCATTTT.

The gene calls are TRBV29-1 and TRBJ1-2; D is uncertain. Between the trimmed V and J ends, which lost 4 bases and 7 bases, there was a span of 22 bases. Germline values: CDR1 SQVTM, CDR2 ANQGSEA. The CDR3 has 15 residues. CDR3 coding DNA: TGCAGCGTTGTAGCCGCTAACTCATTTGGGTTTGGCTACACCTTC. Amino acids: CSVVAANSFGFGYTF. Drawing the rest from reference TRBV29-1 and TRBJ1-2, the complete variable domain is SAVISQKPSRDICQRGTSLTIQCQVDSQVTMMFWYRQQPGQSLTLIATANQGSEATYESGFVIDKFPISRPNLTFSTLTVSNMSPEDSSIYLCSVVAANSFGFGYTFGSGTRLTVV.

DNA of the CDR3: TGTGCCAGCAGCCCGGGACAGGGTGGCTACAATGAGCAGTACTTC. It is translated as CASSPGQGGYNEQYF. The chain employs TRBV6-2 or TRBV6-3 and TRBJ2-1; 9 nucleotides agree with TRBD1. The DNA end favors TRBJ2-7, so the J call may be wrong. The CDR3 contains 15 residues. Germline CDR1 reads MNHEY; CDR2 reads SVGEGT.

This chain links TRBV3-1 with TRBJ1-2; D may be TRBD1 (5 bases). V was shortened by 3 bases and J by 4 bases, with 15 bases between the two germline ends. This CDR3 has 15 amino acids. CDR1 is LGHDT and CDR2 is YNNKEL in the germline V gene (reference sequence). In DNA, the CDR3 is TGTGCCAGCAGCCAGGTCAGGGATTTGAGCTATGGCTACACCTTC. Its protein is CASSQVRDLSYGYTF.

The rearrangement links TRBV5-1 to TRBJ2-7; a possible D gene is TRBD2 (5 bases). Trimming removed 6 bases from V and 0 bases from J, with 16 bases in between. The CDR3 totals 15 residues. Germline CDR1 and CDR2: SGHRS and YFSETQ. The CDR3 loop is CASIVSPGSSYEQYF. The CDR3 DNA sequence: TGCGCCAGCATCGTCTCCCCGGGAAGCTCCTACGAGCAGTACTTC.

The genes are TRBV4-2 and TRBJ2-5, with D uncertain. Trimming removed 4 bases at V and 1 base at J, with 7 bases between. CDR1 and CDR2 from the germline V gene are LGHNA and YNFKEQ. The CDR3 has 13 amino acids. The CDR3 is CASSLQSQETQYF. In DNA form, the CDR3 reads TGTGCCAGCAGCCTACAGAGCCAAGAGACCCAGTACTTC.

The chain carries TRBV7-9 and TRBJ2-7, with unresolved D. This CDR3 region has 10 residues. Germline CDR1 reads SEHNR; CDR2 reads FQNEAQ (reference sequence). V was trimmed by 11 bases and J by 7 bases, leaving 12 bases between them. The CDR3 reads CAHVKREQYF. For the CDR3, the DNA is TGTGCCCATGTGAAGAGGGAGCAGTACTTC. The whole variable domain, remainder taken from reference TRBV7-9 and TRBJ2-7, is DTGVSQNPRHKITKRGQNVTFRCDPISEHNRLYWYRQTLGQGPEFLTYFQNEAQLEKSRLLSDRFSAERPKGSFSTLEIQRTEQGDSAMYLCAHVKREQYFGPGTRLTVT.

The chain joins TRBV6-5 to TRBJ1-1, with D tentatively TRBD1 (6 bases). Germline CDR1 MNHEY, CDR2 SVGAGI. There are 15 residues in the CDR3. Trimming left V 2 bases short and J 2 bases short, with 12 bases between. The CDR3 nucleotides are TGTGCCAGCAGTTACCGAGGGGGTCCTAACACTGAAGCTTTCTTT. It translates to CASSYRGGPNTEAFF.

The V gene is TRBV20-1, the J gene TRBJ2-1; 10 bases map to TRBD2. Germline V gene sequence: CDR1 DFQATT, CDR2 SNEGSKA (reference sequence). Losses at the gene ends were 3 bases for V and 10 bases for J; bases not matched to a gene: 9. The CDR3 runs to 14 residues. CDR3 residues: CSARASGSVWEQFF. The CDR3 DNA follows: TGCAGTGCTAGGGCTAGCGGGAGTGTCTGGGAGCAGTTCTTC.

The gene calls are TRBV20-1 and TRBJ1-2, with TRBD1 matching 9 bases. CDR3 size: 14 residues. The J segment lost 0 bases and the V segment lost 6 bases, leaving 5 bases of the junction unmatched. Per germline, CDR1 DFQATT and CDR2 SNEGSKA (reference sequence). The CDR3 protein is CSAPGQGANYGYTF. Here the CDR3 DNA reads TGCAGTGCACCGGGACAGGGTGCTAACTATGGCTACACCTTC.

This sequence joins TRBV10-3 and TRBJ2-7; D is unresolved. CDR3 length: 12 residues. Germline V gene lookup returns CDR1 ENHRY and CDR2 SYGVKD. Trimming left V 9 bases short and J 0 bases short, with 9 bases between. CDR3 nucleotides: TGTGCCATAGCAGCTAACTCCTACGAGCAGTACTTC. Protein sequence: CAIAANSYEQYF.

The V and J genes are TRBV7-8 and TRBJ2-1; 8 nucleotides agree with TRBD1. Trimming removed 5 bases from V and 9 bases from J; junction bases left unmatched: 9. Germline assignment: CDR1 SGHVS and CDR2 FQNEAQ. The CDR3 has 14 amino acids. CDR3 region: CASSPGTGTTEQFF. For the CDR3, the DNA is TGTGCCAGCAGCCCCGGGACAGGTACGACTGAGCAGTTCTTC. Full variable domain (missing parts from reference TRBV7-8 and TRBJ2-1): GAGVSQSPRYKVAKRGQDVALRCDPISGHVSLFWYQQALGQGPEFLTYFQNEAQLDKSGLPSDRFFAERPEGSVSTLKIQRTQQEDSAVYLCASSPGTGTTEQFFGPGTRLTVL.

V and J are TRBV7-9 and TRBJ2-3, with D unresolved. V was cut by 1 base and J by 3 bases, with 11 bases left in between. The germline gives CDR1 SEHNR, CDR2 FQNEAQ (reference sequence). CDR3 length equals 15 residues. This CDR3 reads CASSLVAGRTDTQYF. In nucleotides, the CDR3 is TGTGCCAGCAGCTTAGTGGCCGGGCGTACAGATACGCAGTATTTT.

The gene calls are TRBV6-1 and TRBJ2-3; no firm D call. This CDR3 contains 14 residues. Deletions cut 0 bases from V and 3 bases from J, with 7 bases between. Germline V gene sequence: CDR1 MNHNS, CDR2 SASEGT. The CDR3 sequence: CASSEALLTDTQYF. In DNA, the CDR3 is TGTGCCAGCAGTGAAGCGCTGTTAACAGATACGCAGTATTTT.

The sample holds a few counts of this clonotype. This rearrangement joins TRBV7-8 to TRBJ1-5, with 7 bases aligning to TRBD1. CDR1 and CDR2 from the germline V gene are SGHVS and FQNEAQ. The ends lost 1 base at V and 4 bases at J; junction bases unmatched: 10. This CDR3 is built from 17 residues. The CDR3 sequence: CASSLGRSGGGNQPQHF. DNA of the CDR3: TGTGCCAGCAGCTTAGGTCGGTCAGGGGGAGGAAATCAGCCCCAGCATTTT.

V and J are TRBV7-9 and TRBJ1-2; D is ambiguous. Trimming took 0 bases from V and 4 from J, leaving 15 bases between them. This CDR3 is 16 amino acids long. CDR1 is SEHNR, CDR2 FQNEAQ, per germline (reference sequence). For the CDR3, the DNA is TGTGCCAGCAGCTTAGCGAGAAATTCAGGTTCCTATGGCTACACCTTC. As protein: CASSLARNSGSYGYTF.